This TCR beta chain is drawn from a study of control samples from healthy donors and cancer patients. Sequencing was performed with immunoSEQ multiplex PCR; in TCRdb, only in-frame clones are kept and a portion is missing. The data show 70,000 to 75,000 clones, roughly 87% seen once. Trimming removed 0 bases from V and 6 bases from J, with 17 bases in between. Germline assignment: CDR1 LGHDT and CDR2 YNNKEL (reference sequence). The CDR3 has 17 residues. This clone was counted only a few times. This TCR was recovered from a woman aged 45 to 65 in good health. Material: blood. The V call is TRBV3-1 (or the pseudogene TRBV3-2), the J call TRBJ2-2, with D possibly matching TRBD1 (5 bases). DNA for the CDR3: TGTGCCAGCAGCCAAGATCTAAGGGGTGTCAGTTCCGGGGAGCTGTTTTTT. Protein sequence: CASSQDLRGVSSGELFF.